The 32 T cell receptor beta chains below all came from one sample that was sequenced in a study of shared clonotypes between healthy human individuals. TCRdb's copy holds only in-frame clones and misses some; the assay was immunoSEQ multiplex PCR. The repertoire holds 2 million to 3 million clones, with 90% to 95% as singletons. The sequenced sample consisted of naive CD4+ T cells from PBMCs. The subset: CD45RA+ positively selected. The receptors here all came from a man younger than 35 in good health. Some clones in this sample may be carry-over from other donors' samples.

The rearrangement joins TRBV7-6 to TRBJ1-5; 7 bases align to TRBD1. The trim removed 5 bases at V and 0 bases at J, leaving 7 bases unmatched. Germline CDR1 and CDR2: SGHVS and FNYEAQ. The CDR3 extends over 16 amino acids. The CDR3 is CASSPSGGYSNQPQHF. The CDR3 region has the DNA TGTGCCAGCAGCCCCTCAGGGGGTTATAGCAATCAGCCCCAGCATTTT. The complete variable domain, with remaining parts taken from reference TRBV7-6 and TRBJ1-5, reads GAGVSQSPRYKVTKRGQDVALRCDPISGHVSLYWYRQALGQGPEFLTYFNYEAQQDKSGLPNDRFSAERPEGSISTLTIQRTEQRDSAMYRCASSPSGGYSNQPQHFGDGTRLSIL.

The chain employs TRBV4-2 and TRBJ1-5; D gene unclear. V dropped 1 base and J dropped 3 bases, with 19 bases sitting between them. This CDR3 comprises 18 residues. Germline-derived CDR1 and CDR2 are LGHNA and YNFKEQ. DNA of the CDR3: TGTGCCAGCAGCCAAGCCTACTCCGGATCCGGATACAATCAGCCCCAGCATTTT. Its translation is CASSQAYSGSGYNQPQHF.

The rearrangement joins TRBV5-6 to TRBJ2-1, with TRBD1 matching 10 bases. J was trimmed by 3 bases and V by 3 bases; bases with no gene match: 9. This CDR3 spans 17 amino acids. Germline V gene lookup returns CDR1 SGHDT and CDR2 YYEEEE. This CDR3 reads CASSSPSGTGDYNEQFF. The DNA of the CDR3 is TGTGCCAGCAGCTCCCCCTCCGGGACAGGGGACTACAATGAGCAGTTCTTC. Complete variable domain (other parts from reference TRBV5-6 and TRBJ2-1): DAGVTQSPTHLIKTRGQQVTLRCSPKSGHDTVSWYQQALGQGPQFIFQYYEEEERQRGNFPDRFSGHQFPNYSSELNVNALLLGDSALYLCASSSPSGTGDYNEQFFGPGTRLTVL.

In nucleotides, the CDR3 is TGTGCCAGCAGTGAAGCTATACTAGCGGGTAGCACAGATACGCAGTATTTT. The encoded protein is CASSEAILAGSTDTQYF. The chain uses TRBV2 and TRBJ2-3; 9 bases align to TRBD2. Germline V gene lookup returns CDR1 SNHLY and CDR2 FYNNEI. The V segment lost 0 bases and the J segment 0 bases; nucleotides outside the gene matches: 4. The CDR3 covers 17 residues. Using reference TRBV2 and TRBJ2-3 for the parts outside the CDR3, the full variable domain is EPEVTQTPSHQVTQMGQEVILRCVPISNHLYFYWYRQILGQKVEFLVSFYNNEISEKSEIFDDQFSVERPDGSNFTLKIRSTKLEDSAMYFCASSEAILAGSTDTQYFGPGTRLTVL.

V usage is TRBV10-1 and J usage is TRBJ1-5; the D gene is possibly TRBD1 (5 bases). Germline V gene sequence: CDR1 WNHNN, CDR2 SYGVQD (reference sequence). The germline V and J ends were trimmed by 4 bases and 7 bases, with 26 bases remaining between them. This CDR3 is built from 18 residues. The CDR3 nucleotides are TGCGCCAGCAGTGCTGGCCACACACGCGACAGACATGGGCAGCCCCAGCATTTT. Its protein is CASSAGHTRDRHGQPQHF.

V usage is TRBV5-4 and J usage is TRBJ2-7; tentatively, D is TRBD1 (5 bases). This CDR3 has 15 amino acids. CDR1 SGHNT and CDR2 YYREEE come from the germline V gene (reference sequence). V was clipped by 3 bases and J by 6 bases, with 19 bases between them. The chain's CDR3 is CASSSDSTSSTEQYF. The CDR3 coding sequence is TGTGCCAGCAGCTCAGACAGCACCTCTTCCACCGAGCAGTACTTC.

The chain couples TRBV28 to TRBJ1-2, with TRBD1 matching 9 bases. CDR1 is MDHEN and CDR2 is SYDVKM in the germline V gene. The trim removed 10 bases at V and 6 bases at J, leaving 15 bases unmatched. The CDR3 contains 15 residues. CDR3 amino acids: CAIQSRDRVLNGYTF. The CDR3 DNA reads as TGTGCCATCCAGTCCCGGGACAGGGTTTTGAATGGCTACACCTTC.

CDR3 nucleotides: TGTGCCAGCAGCGCGCACTTAAGGGCTGGGCAAGGGAACACCGGGGAGCTGTTTTTT. Protein product: CASSAHLRAGQGNTGELFF. The chain carries TRBV9 and TRBJ2-2; D unresolved. This CDR3 comprises 19 residues. Germline-derived CDR1 and CDR2 are SGDLS and YYNGEE. Trimming took 3 bases from V and 1 from J, leaving 22 bases between them. Together with reference TRBV9 and TRBJ2-2, the CDR3 gives the full variable domain: DSGVTQTPKHLITATGQRVTLRCSPRSGDLSVYWYQQSLDQGLQFLIQYYNGEERAKGNILERFSAQQFPDLHSELNLSSLELGDSALYFCASSAHLRAGQGNTGELFFGEGSRLTVL.

The chain links TRBV7-3 to TRBJ2-3; the match to TRBD1 covers 9 bases. Per germline, CDR1 SGHTA and CDR2 FQGTGA. This CDR3 is built from 15 residues. With 4 bases clipped from V and 4 bases from J, the junction kept 6 bases outside the gene matches. The DNA of the CDR3 is TGTGCCAGCAGCTCAGACCGACAGGGGGCAGATACGCAGTATTTT. This gives the protein CASSSDRQGADTQYF.

The chain uses TRBV18 and TRBJ2-2; TRBD1 matches at 7 bases. Trimming cost V 3 bases and J 5 bases; bases outside gene matches: 12. Germline lookup yields CDR1 KGHSH and CDR2 LQKENI. The CDR3 extends over 17 amino acids. The CDR3: CASSPLQGTAGTGELFF. DNA of the CDR3: TGTGCCAGCTCACCCCTTCAGGGGACAGCAGGGACCGGGGAGCTGTTTTTT.

The V and J genes are TRBV7-6 and TRBJ1-1; 8 bases map to TRBD1. Per the germline V gene, CDR1 is SGHVS and CDR2 is FNYEAQ. The CDR3 is 14 amino acids. The V and J ends lost 5 bases and 1 base, in that order; junction bases with no gene match: 3. The DNA of the CDR3 is TGTGCCAGCAGCCCGACAGGGGAGAACACTGAAGCTTTCTTT. Protein sequence: CASSPTGENTEAFF. The complete variable domain, with remaining parts taken from reference TRBV7-6 and TRBJ1-1, reads GAGVSQSPRYKVTKRGQDVALRCDPISGHVSLYWYRQALGQGPEFLTYFNYEAQQDKSGLPNDRFSAERPEGSISTLTIQRTEQRDSAMYRCASSPTGENTEAFFGQGTRLTVV.

CDR3 sequence: CASSISRTVLGTGELFF. For the CDR3, the DNA is TGTGCCAGCAGCATTTCAAGAACAGTCCTGGGGACCGGGGAGCTGTTTTTT. The V gene is TRBV7-9, the J gene TRBJ2-2; D ambiguous. V dropped 5 bases and J dropped 5 bases, with 21 bases sitting between them. Germline V gives CDR1 SEHNR, CDR2 FQNEAQ (reference sequence). The CDR3 runs to 17 residues.

The sample holds one count of this clone. The J gene is TRBJ2-7, the V gene TRBV27; the match to TRBD2 covers 10 bases. J was trimmed by 6 bases and V by 0 bases; bases with no gene match: 5. CDR1 MNHEY and CDR2 SMNVEV come from the germline V gene (reference sequence). The CDR3 runs 15 residues. CDR3 protein: CASSLSPSGSGEQYF. CDR3 in DNA: TGTGCCAGCAGTTTATCACCTAGCGGGAGCGGCGAGCAGTACTTC.

In this sample, this clone turned up once. The J gene is TRBJ2-7, the V gene TRBV28, with unresolved D. The length of the CDR3 is 10 residues. CDR1 and CDR2 from the germline V gene are MDHEN and SYDVKM. V dropped 8 bases and J dropped 3 bases, with 5 bases sitting between them. In DNA, the CDR3 is TGTGCCAGCGGAAACTACGAGCAGTACTTC. As protein: CASGNYEQYF.

The chain joins TRBV30 to TRBJ1-2, with TRBD1 identical over 7 bases. The germline CDR1 and CDR2 sequences are GTSNPN and SVGIG (reference sequence). This CDR3 contains 14 residues. The ends lost 2 bases at V and 3 bases at J; junction bases unmatched: 6. Here the CDR3 DNA reads TGTGCCTGGAGTTGGTCAGGGGGACACTATGGCTACACCTTC. Protein product: CAWSWSGGHYGYTF.

V is TRBV28 and J is TRBJ2-7; 7 bases are shared with TRBD2. CDR1 is MDHEN, CDR2 SYDVKM, per germline. V shed 4 bases, J shed 9 bases, and the junction held 9 bases outside the gene matches. The CDR3 extends over 13 amino acids. CDR3 in DNA: TGTGCCAGCAGTTCCGATCGGGGGGTTGGGCAGTACTTC. Translation gives CASSSDRGVGQYF.

The gene calls are TRBV5-4 and TRBJ2-3; 8 bases are a match to TRBD1. The V gene end was trimmed by 0 bases and the J gene end by 1 base; junction bases not matched to a gene: 7. The CDR3 consists of 17 residues. CDR1 and CDR2 from the germline V gene are SGHNT and YYREEE (reference sequence). CDR3 bases: TGTGCCAGCAGCTTGGGGCGCAGGGGGCAGGGCACAGATACGCAGTATTTT. Protein sequence: CASSLGRRGQGTDTQYF.

V gene TRBV29-1 combines with J gene TRBJ2-2; no reliable D call. Germline CDR1 reads SQVTM; CDR2 reads ANQGSEA. The ends were cut back, 5 bases at V and 5 bases at J, with 12 bases in the middle. The length of the CDR3 is 13 residues. For the CDR3, the DNA is TGCAGCGTTTCAAGGATTTCTACCGGGGAGCTGTTTTTT. Amino acids: CSVSRISTGELFF.

The J gene is TRBJ2-7, the V gene TRBV7-2; D is perhaps TRBD2 (6 bases). The germline V gene encodes CDR1 SGHTA and CDR2 FQGNSA. This CDR3 region has 16 residues. V was shortened by 5 bases and J by 4 bases, with 21 bases between the two germline ends. The CDR3 region is CASSLRRGGVHYEQYF. CDR3 coding DNA: TGTGCCAGCAGCCTACGGCGGGGAGGCGTCCATTACGAGCAGTACTTC. Together with reference TRBV7-2 and TRBJ2-7, the CDR3 gives the full variable domain: GAGVSQSPSNKVTEKGKDVELRCDPISGHTALYWYRQSLGQGLEFLIYFQGNSAPDKSGLPSDRFSAERTGGSVSTLTIQRTQQEDSAVYLCASSLRRGGVHYEQYFGPGTRLTVT.

The V call is TRBV11-2, the J call TRBJ1-4; 7 nucleotides align to TRBD1. The junction had 7 bases not matched to a gene; V was cut back by 5 bases and J by 4 bases. This CDR3 region has 15 residues. CDR1 SGHAT and CDR2 FQNNGV come from the germline V gene. The CDR3, as DNA: TGTGCCAGCAGCCGCCGGGACAGCGGTAATGAAAAACTGTTTTTT. Encoded protein: CASSRRDSGNEKLFF.

The gene calls are TRBV7-9 and TRBJ2-7, with 7 positions matching TRBD2. There are 14 residues in the CDR3. Germline V gene sequence: CDR1 SEHNR, CDR2 FQNEAQ (reference sequence). The ends lost 0 bases at V and 7 bases at J; junction bases unmatched: 6. CDR3 amino acids: CASSLAGGTLEQYF. CDR3 sequence (DNA): TGTGCCAGCAGCTTAGCGGGGGGGACTTTAGAGCAGTACTTC.

In this sample, this clone turned up once. The chain employs TRBV2 and TRBJ2-1, with 11 bases aligning to TRBD2. The CDR3 covers 15 residues. V gave up 5 bases and J gave up 3 bases; unmatched junction bases: 3. Germline V gene lookup returns CDR1 SNHLY and CDR2 FYNNEI. The CDR3 protein is CASSTSGSGYNEQFF. In DNA form, the CDR3 reads TGTGCCAGCAGTACTAGCGGGAGTGGCTACAATGAGCAGTTCTTC.

The rearrangement uses TRBV30 and TRBJ2-1; D is ambiguous. The V gene's germline CDR1 is GTSNPN and CDR2 SVGIG (reference sequence). V was shortened by 2 bases and J by 6 bases, with 5 bases between the two germline ends. The CDR3 consists of 11 residues. In DNA form, the CDR3 reads TGTGCCTGGAGTCCGATCAATGAGCAGTTCTTC. Encoded protein: CAWSPINEQFF.

The V and J genes are TRBV27 and TRBJ2-5, with TRBD2 matching over 9 bases. The germline V gene encodes CDR1 MNHEY and CDR2 SMNVEV (reference sequence). V trimming: 1 base; J trimming: 5 bases; junction bases outside the gene matches: 5. The CDR3 totals 15 residues. CDR3 amino acids: CASSLWLAGLETQYF. The CDR3 coding sequence is TGTGCCAGCAGTTTATGGCTAGCGGGACTCGAGACCCAGTACTTC.

This clone appeared once. The chain recombines TRBV19 with TRBJ2-1; 7 nucleotides line up with TRBD2. V gave up 5 bases and J gave up 5 bases; unmatched junction bases: 6. The CDR3 is made up of 14 amino acids. Germline values: CDR1 LNHDA, CDR2 SQIVND (reference sequence). CDR3 loop: CASSPTGGNNEQFF. The CDR3 nucleotides are TGTGCCAGTAGTCCTACGGGAGGCAACAATGAGCAGTTCTTC.

J is TRBJ1-1 and V is TRBV4-2; D may be TRBD1 (5 bases). Germline CDR1 is LGHNA and CDR2 is YNFKEQ. V dropped 3 bases and J dropped 0 bases, with 11 bases sitting between them. The CDR3 sequence is 15 residues long. The CDR3 DNA reads TGTGCCAGCAGCCAGGGGACGATTCTGAACACTGAAGCTTTCTTT. Translating it yields CASSQGTILNTEAFF.

V and J are TRBV5-1 and TRBJ2-5; 8 nucleotides agree with TRBD2. The CDR3 is 14 amino acids. V shed 2 bases, J shed 3 bases, and the junction held 3 bases outside the gene matches. Germline loops: CDR1 SGHRS, CDR2 YFSETQ. In DNA form, the CDR3 reads TGCGCCAGCAGCTTAATGACTAGCGAAGAGACCCAGTACTTC. Translation: CASSLMTSEETQYF.

The chain is built from TRBV19 and TRBJ1-4; D not resolved. CDR3 length: 15 residues. Trimming shortened V by 10 bases and J by 8 bases, and 23 bases separated the two germline ends. Per germline, CDR1 LNHDA and CDR2 SQIVND (reference sequence). CDR3 region: CATSNGVLKREKLFF. Written as DNA, the CDR3 is TGTGCCACCTCAAACGGGGTCCTCAAACGGGAAAAACTGTTTTTT. The full variable domain, rest sourced from reference TRBV19 and TRBJ1-4, is DGGITQSPKYLFRKEGQNVTLSCEQNLNHDAMYWYRQDPGQGLRLIYYSQIVNDFQKGDIAEGYSVSREKKESFPLTVTSAQKNPTAFYLCATSNGVLKREKLFFGSGTQLSVL.

CDR3 sequence (DNA): TGTGCCAGCAGTGAAAGTGTCTGGCGGGGAAAACTGTTTTTT. It is translated as CASSESVWRGKLFF. V usage is TRBV6-1 and J usage is TRBJ1-4; D ambiguous. The CDR3 runs to 14 residues. Trimming pared 2 bases from V and 10 bases from J, leaving 14 bases between. Germline CDR1 reads MNHNS; CDR2 reads SASEGT.

V usage is TRBV10-3 and J usage is TRBJ2-7; D is undetermined. The germline gives CDR1 ENHRY, CDR2 SYGVKD. This CDR3 is 13 amino acids long. Trimming took 6 bases from V and 3 from J, leaving 12 bases between them. The CDR3 DNA sequence: TGTGCCATCAGACCCAGACTGGACTACGAGCAGTACTTC. The encoded protein is CAIRPRLDYEQYF.

The chain couples TRBV29-1 to TRBJ1-1, with D perhaps matching TRBD1 (6 bases). Germline V lookup: CDR1 SQVTM, CDR2 ANQGSEA. CDR3 size: 14 residues. Trimming took 5 bases from V and 1 from J, leaving 14 bases between them. The CDR3 reads CSVRSGVRNTEAFF. For the CDR3, the DNA is TGCAGCGTTAGATCAGGGGTCCGGAACACTGAAGCTTTCTTT.

V usage is TRBV11-3 and J usage is TRBJ1-1; 12 nucleotides line up with TRBD1. V lost 5 bases to trimming and J lost 2 bases; unmatched junction nucleotides: 6. The CDR3 extends over 16 amino acids. Germline V gives CDR1 SGHNT, CDR2 YENEEA. CDR3 sequence reads: CASSPGQGARNTEAFF. CDR3 DNA sequence: TGTGCCAGCAGCCCGGGACAGGGGGCGCGTAACACTGAAGCTTTCTTT.